Presented here are 8 T cell receptor beta chains from one specimen sequenced in a study of human T cells and chemical hapten exposure. TCRdb analysed the 5' RACE reads with MiXCR anew, one entry per CDR3 protein. Among about 140,000 distinct CDR3 sequences, 3.5% to 5% were seen once, and the ten largest hold under 1.5%. Someone pulled total RNA out of unfractionated whole blood. These receptors were taken from a female donor in good health.

This clonotype has a handful of counts. V and J are TRBV2 and TRBJ1-2, with 7 bases identical to TRBD1. Trimming took 4 bases from V and 3 from J; bases not matched to a gene: 5. The V gene's germline CDR1 is SNHLY and CDR2 FYNNEI. The CDR3 consists of 14 residues. This CDR3 is CASSGQGLDYGYTF. CDR3 coding DNA: TGTGCCAGCAGTGGACAGGGTTTAGACTATGGCTACACCTTC.

This clonotype was recorded at least ten times. The chain employs TRBV9 and TRBJ2-2; D may correspond to TRBD1 or TRBD2 (5 bases each). The V gene lost 0 bases and the J gene lost 6 bases, with 9 bases spanning the gap. Germline assignment: CDR1 SGDLS and CDR2 YYNGEE. This CDR3 has 14 residues. The CDR3 DNA sequence: TGTGCCAGCAGCGTAGCCTGGGACGCCGGGGAGCTGTTTTTT. Translation gives CASSVAWDAGELFF.

The table lists this clonotype with many counts. J is TRBJ2-1 and V is TRBV5-1, with 8 bases lining up with TRBD2. The CDR3 has 13 amino acids. Germline CDR1 and CDR2: SGHRS and YFSETQ. V lost 2 bases and J lost 9; bases outside the gene matches: 4. The CDR3 region is CASSFGGALEQFF. In nucleotides, the CDR3 is TGCGCCAGCAGCTTCGGGGGGGCCCTTGAGCAGTTCTTC.

This clonotype was seen many times. The chain couples TRBV12-5 to TRBJ2-1; 11 bases are shared with TRBD1. The CDR3 spans 18 residues. CDR1 and CDR2 (germline): LGHNT, FRNRAP. The junction had 12 bases not matched to a gene; V was cut back by 5 bases and J by 3 bases. The CDR3 DNA is TGTGCTAGTGGTCTCCAGATCCGGACAGGGGGCATCTACAATGAGCAGTTCTTC. This sequence encodes CASGLQIRTGGIYNEQFF.

This clonotype showed up many times. V is TRBV12-3 or TRBV12-4 and J is TRBJ2-2; D is unclear. V was shortened by 4 bases and J by 5 bases, with 8 bases between the two germline ends. This CDR3 has 13 amino acids. The CDR3 region is CASSSSRTGELFF. In DNA, the CDR3 is TGTGCCAGCAGTTCGTCGAGGACCGGGGAGCTGTTTTTT.

This clonotype was detected ten times or more. The CDR3 here is CASSQGQGRGYTF. The CDR3 DNA follows: TGTGCCAGCAGCCAAGGTCAGGGGCGAGGCTACACCTTC. The chain carries TRBV4-2 and TRBJ1-2, with D possibly TRBD1 on 6 matching bases. This CDR3 has 13 residues. V lost 1 base and J lost 8, with 11 bases in between. Germline V gene sequence: CDR1 LGHNA, CDR2 YNFKEQ.

This clonotype occurred many times. The CDR3 DNA reads TGCGCCAGCAGCCTATATAACACCGGGGAGCTGTTTTTT. Amino acids: CASSLYNTGELFF. The V and J genes are TRBV4-1 and TRBJ2-2; D is uncertain. The V end was cut by 4 bases, the J end by 2 bases, with 5 bases between. Germline CDR1 reads MGHRA; CDR2 reads YSYEKL. The CDR3 consists of 13 residues.

This clonotype was detected ten times or more. The chain recombines TRBV6-1 with TRBJ2-7; possible D gene TRBD1, 6 bases. V was shortened by 7 bases and J by 0 bases, with 13 bases between the two germline ends. The CDR3 has 14 residues. CDR1 and CDR2 (germline): MNHNS, SASEGT. The CDR3 reads CASKNDRISYEQYF. The CDR3 nucleotides are TGTGCCAGCAAGAACGACAGGATCTCCTACGAGCAGTACTTC.